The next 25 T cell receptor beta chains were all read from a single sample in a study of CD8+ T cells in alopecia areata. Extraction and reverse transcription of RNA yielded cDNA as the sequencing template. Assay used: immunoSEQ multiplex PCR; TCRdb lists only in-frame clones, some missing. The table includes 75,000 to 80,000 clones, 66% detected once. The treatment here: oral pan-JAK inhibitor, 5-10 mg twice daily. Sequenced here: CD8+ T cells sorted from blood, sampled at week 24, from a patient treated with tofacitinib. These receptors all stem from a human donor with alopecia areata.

The CDR3 DNA sequence: TGTGCCAGCCTTCCCGGCGGAGCCAACGTCCTGACTTTC. Protein: CASLPGGANVLTF. The chain employs TRBV7-9 and TRBJ2-6; D gene ambiguous. The length of the CDR3 is 13 residues. V dropped 8 bases and J dropped 7 bases, with 12 bases sitting between them. CDR1 and CDR2 (germline): SEHNR, FQNEAQ (reference sequence). Drawing the rest from reference TRBV7-9 and TRBJ2-6, the complete variable domain is DTGVSQNPRHKITKRGQNVTFRCDPISEHNRLYWYRQTLGQGPEFLTYFQNEAQLEKSRLLSDRFSAERPKGSFSTLEIQRTEQGDSAMYLCASLPGGANVLTFGAGSRLTVL.

The CDR3 sequence: CASSLAGQINQPQHF. The CDR3 DNA sequence: TGCGCCAGCAGCTTGGCGGGGCAGATTAATCAGCCCCAGCATTTT. The genes are TRBV5-1 and TRBJ1-5, with D perhaps matching TRBD1 (5 bases). Germline CDR1 reads SGHRS; CDR2 reads YFSETQ. Trimming shortened V by 0 bases and J by 4 bases, and 11 bases separated the two germline ends. CDR3 length: 15 residues.

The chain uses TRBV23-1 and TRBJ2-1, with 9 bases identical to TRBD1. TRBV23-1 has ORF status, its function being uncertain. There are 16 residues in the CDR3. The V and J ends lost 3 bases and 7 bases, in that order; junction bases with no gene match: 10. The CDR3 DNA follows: TGCGCCAGCAGTCAGTCGCCGGGACAGGGTGAGAATGAGCAGTTCTTC. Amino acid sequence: CASSQSPGQGENEQFF.

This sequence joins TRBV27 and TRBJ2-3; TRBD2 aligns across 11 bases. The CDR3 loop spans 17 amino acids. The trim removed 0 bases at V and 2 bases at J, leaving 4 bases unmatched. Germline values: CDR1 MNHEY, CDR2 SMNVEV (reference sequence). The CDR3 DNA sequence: TGTGCCAGCAGTTTATCACTAGCGGGGGCCTACACAGATACGCAGTATTTT. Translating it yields CASSLSLAGAYTDTQYF.

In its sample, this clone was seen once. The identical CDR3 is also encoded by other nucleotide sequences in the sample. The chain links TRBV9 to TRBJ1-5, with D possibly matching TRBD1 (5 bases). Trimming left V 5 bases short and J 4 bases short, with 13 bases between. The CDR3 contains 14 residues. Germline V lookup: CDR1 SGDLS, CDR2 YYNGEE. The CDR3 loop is CASSAGTQNQPQHF. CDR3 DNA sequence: TGTGCCAGCAGTGCCGGGACCCAGAATCAGCCCCAGCATTTT.

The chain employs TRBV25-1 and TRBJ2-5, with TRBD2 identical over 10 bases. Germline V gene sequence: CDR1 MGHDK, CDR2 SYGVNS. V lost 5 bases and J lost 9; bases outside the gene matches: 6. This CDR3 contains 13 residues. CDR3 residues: CASSFSGGASQYF. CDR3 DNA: TGTGCCAGCAGTTTCAGCGGGGGGGCGTCCCAGTACTTC.

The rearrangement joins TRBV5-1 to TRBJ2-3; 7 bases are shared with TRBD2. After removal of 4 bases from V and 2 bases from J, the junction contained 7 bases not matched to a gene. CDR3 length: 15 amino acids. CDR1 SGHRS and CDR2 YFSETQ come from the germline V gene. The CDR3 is CASSQAGMYTDTQYF. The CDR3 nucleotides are TGCGCCAGCAGCCAAGCGGGGATGTACACAGATACGCAGTATTTT.

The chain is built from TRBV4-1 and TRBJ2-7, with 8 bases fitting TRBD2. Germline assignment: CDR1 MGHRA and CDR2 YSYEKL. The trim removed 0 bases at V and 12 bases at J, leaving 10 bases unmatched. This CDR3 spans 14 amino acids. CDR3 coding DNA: TGCGCCAGCAGCCAAGATCCAGCGGGAGTCCCTCCGTACTTC. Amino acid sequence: CASSQDPAGVPPYF.

DNA for the CDR3: TGTGCCAGCAGCCCCCCCGGGACTACCAAAGAGACCCAGTACTTC. It is translated as CASSPPGTTKETQYF. The V call is TRBV7-9, the J call TRBJ2-5; 7 bases agree with TRBD2. This CDR3 region has 15 residues. Germline assignment: CDR1 SEHNR and CDR2 FQNEAQ (reference sequence). Trimming at V came to 5 bases and at J to 3 bases, leaving 9 bases not matched to a gene. Complete variable domain (other parts from reference TRBV7-9 and TRBJ2-5): DTGVSQNPRHKITKRGQNVTFRCDPISEHNRLYWYRQTLGQGPEFLTYFQNEAQLEKSRLLSDRFSAERPKGSFSTLEIQRTEQGDSAMYLCASSPPGTTKETQYFGPGTRLLVL.

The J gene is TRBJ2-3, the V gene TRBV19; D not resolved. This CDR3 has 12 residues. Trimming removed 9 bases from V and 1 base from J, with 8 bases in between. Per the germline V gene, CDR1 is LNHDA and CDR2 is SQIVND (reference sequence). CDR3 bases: TGTGCCAGCCCCTGGGGCACAGATACGCAGTATTTT. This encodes CASPWGTDTQYF.

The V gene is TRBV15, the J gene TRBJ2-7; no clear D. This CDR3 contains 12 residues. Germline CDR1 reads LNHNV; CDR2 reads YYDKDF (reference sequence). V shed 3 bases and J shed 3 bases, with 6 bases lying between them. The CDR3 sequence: CATSSIYYEQYF. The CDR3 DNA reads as TGTGCCACCAGCAGTATCTACTACGAGCAGTACTTC.

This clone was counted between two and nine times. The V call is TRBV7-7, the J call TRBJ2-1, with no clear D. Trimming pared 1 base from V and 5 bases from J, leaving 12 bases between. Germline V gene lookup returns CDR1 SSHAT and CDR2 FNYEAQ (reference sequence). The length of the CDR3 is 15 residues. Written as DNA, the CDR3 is TGTGCCAGCAGCTTAGGAGGTCCGGTAGACAATGAGCAGTTCTTC. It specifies CASSLGGPVDNEQFF.

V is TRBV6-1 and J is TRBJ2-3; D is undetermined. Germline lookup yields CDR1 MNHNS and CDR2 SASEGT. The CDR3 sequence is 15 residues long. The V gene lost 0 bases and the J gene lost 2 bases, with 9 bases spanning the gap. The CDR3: CASSEAPGSTDTQYF. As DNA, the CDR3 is TGTGCCAGCAGTGAAGCGCCGGGCTCCACAGATACGCAGTATTTT.

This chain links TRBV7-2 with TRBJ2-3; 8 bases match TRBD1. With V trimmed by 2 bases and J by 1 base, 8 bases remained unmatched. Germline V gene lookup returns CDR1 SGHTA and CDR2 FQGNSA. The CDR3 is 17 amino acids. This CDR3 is CASSLRQGSIGTDTQYF. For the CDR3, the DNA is TGTGCCAGCAGCTTACGACAGGGGAGCATCGGCACAGATACGCAGTATTTT.

CDR3 in DNA: TGTGCCAGCAGTTTAGTCGAGGTCTCTGGGGCCAACGTCCTGACTTTC. Its protein product is CASSLVEVSGANVLTF. The chain is built from TRBV27 and TRBJ2-6, with D hard to call. The ends were cut back, 2 bases at V and 0 bases at J, with 8 bases in the middle. The CDR3 runs 16 residues. CDR1 and CDR2 (germline): MNHEY, SMNVEV (reference sequence).

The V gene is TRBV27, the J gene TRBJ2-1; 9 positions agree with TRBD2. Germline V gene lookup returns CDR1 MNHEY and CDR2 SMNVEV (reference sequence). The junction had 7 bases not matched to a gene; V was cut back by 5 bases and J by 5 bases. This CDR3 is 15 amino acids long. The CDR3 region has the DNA TGTGCCAGCAGTCTCACTAGCGGGCAGAACAATGAGCAGTTCTTC. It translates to CASSLTSGQNNEQFF.

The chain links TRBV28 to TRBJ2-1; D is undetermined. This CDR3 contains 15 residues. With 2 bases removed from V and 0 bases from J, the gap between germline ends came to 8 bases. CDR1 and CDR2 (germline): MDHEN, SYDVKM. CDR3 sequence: CASSLDPNSYNEQFF. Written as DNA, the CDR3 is TGTGCCAGCAGTTTAGACCCGAACTCCTACAATGAGCAGTTCTTC. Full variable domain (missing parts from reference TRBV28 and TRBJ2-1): DVKVTQSSRYLVKRTGEKVFLECVQDMDHENMFWYRQDPGLGLRLIYFSYDVKMKEKGDIPEGYSVSREKKERFSLILESASTNQTSMYLCASSLDPNSYNEQFFGPGTRLTVL.

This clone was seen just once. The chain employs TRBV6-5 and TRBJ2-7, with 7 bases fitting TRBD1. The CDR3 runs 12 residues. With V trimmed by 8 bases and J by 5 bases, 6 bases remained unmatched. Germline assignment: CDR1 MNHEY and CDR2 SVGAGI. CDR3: CASGTGAHEQYF. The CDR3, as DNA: TGTGCCAGCGGTACAGGGGCGCACGAGCAGTACTTC.

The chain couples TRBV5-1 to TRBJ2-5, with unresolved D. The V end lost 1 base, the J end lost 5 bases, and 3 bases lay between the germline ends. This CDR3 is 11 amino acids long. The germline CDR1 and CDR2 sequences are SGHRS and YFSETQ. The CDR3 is CASSLRETQYF. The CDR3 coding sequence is TGCGCCAGCAGCTTGAGGGAGACCCAGTACTTC. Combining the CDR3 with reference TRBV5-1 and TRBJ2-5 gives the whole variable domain KAGVTQTPRYLIKTRGQQVTLSCSPISGHRSVSWYQQTPGQGLQFLFEYFSETQRNKGNFPGRFSGRQFSNSRSEMNVSTLELGDSALYLCASSLRETQYFGPGTRLLVL.

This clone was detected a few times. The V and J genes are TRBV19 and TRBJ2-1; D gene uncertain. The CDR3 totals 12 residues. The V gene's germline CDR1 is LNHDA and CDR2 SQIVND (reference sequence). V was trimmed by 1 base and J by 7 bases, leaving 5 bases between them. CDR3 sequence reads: CASSIGWNEQFF. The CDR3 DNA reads TGTGCCAGTAGTATAGGGTGGAATGAGCAGTTCTTC.

This chain's CDR3 is CASSLRTGREETQYF. The DNA for the CDR3 is TGTGCCAGCAGCTTACGGACAGGGAGAGAAGAGACCCAGTACTTC. The V and J genes are TRBV5-4 and TRBJ2-5; 8 bases are shared with TRBD1. Germline values: CDR1 SGHNT, CDR2 YYREEE (reference sequence). The CDR3 contains 15 residues. Germline trimming cut 2 bases from V and 3 bases from J; bases unmatched to any gene: 6.

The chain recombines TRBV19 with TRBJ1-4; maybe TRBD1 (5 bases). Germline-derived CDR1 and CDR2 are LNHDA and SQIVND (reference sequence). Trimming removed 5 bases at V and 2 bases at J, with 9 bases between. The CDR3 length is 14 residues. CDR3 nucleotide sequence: TGTGCCAGTAGTCGTGCAGGGACTAATGAAAAACTGTTTTTT. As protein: CASSRAGTNEKLFF.

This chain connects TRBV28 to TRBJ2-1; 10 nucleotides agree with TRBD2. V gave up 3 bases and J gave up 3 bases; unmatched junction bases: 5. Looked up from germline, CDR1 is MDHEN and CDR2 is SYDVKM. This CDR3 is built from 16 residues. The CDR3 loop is CASSFKREGRYNEQFF. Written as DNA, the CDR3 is TGTGCCAGCAGTTTCAAGCGGGAGGGCCGCTACAATGAGCAGTTCTTC.

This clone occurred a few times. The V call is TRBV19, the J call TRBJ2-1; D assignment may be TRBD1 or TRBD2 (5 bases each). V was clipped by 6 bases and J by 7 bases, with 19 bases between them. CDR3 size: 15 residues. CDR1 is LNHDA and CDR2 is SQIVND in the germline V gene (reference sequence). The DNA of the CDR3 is TGTGCCAGTAGGCAGGACGGGGCTACGCAGAATGAGCAGTTCTTC. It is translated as CASRQDGATQNEQFF.

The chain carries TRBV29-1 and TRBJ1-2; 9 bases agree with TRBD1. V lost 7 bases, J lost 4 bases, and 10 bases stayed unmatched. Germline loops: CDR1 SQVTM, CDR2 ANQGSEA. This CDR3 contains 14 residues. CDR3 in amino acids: CSAPDRDRAYGYTF. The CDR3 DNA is TGCAGCGCACCCGACCGGGACAGGGCCTATGGCTACACCTTC.